This T cell receptor (beta chain) was profiled in a study of T cell responses to AZD1222 COVID-19 vaccine. V lost 6 bases and J 5 bases, leaving 16 bases between the germline ends. The germline V gene encodes CDR1 MDHEN and CDR2 SYDVKM. This CDR3 is built from 14 residues. General study points: Researchers report vaccine-associated CD4 TCRs spanning spike, with dominance at 160-218 and 743-854. Spike-specific TCR breadth and depth grew following two AZD1222 doses. Among those given AZD1222, only 6 or 7 were seropositive at baseline. Females outnumbered males among donors, who were mostly white British; clonal diversity was possibly underestimated.

This clone appeared once. Its antigen is currently unknown. Sequencing used immunoSEQ multiplex PCR; TCRdb keeps in-frame clones, though not all of them. The sample holds around 94,000 clones, 85% to 90% seen once. This clonotype originated in an adult in good health. This specimen was peripheral blood, taken on day 0 of AZD1222 vaccination. The chain joins TRBV28 to TRBJ1-2; no clear D gene. The chain's CDR3 is CASSSSLRPYGYTF. The CDR3 DNA reads TGTGCCAGCAGCTCCAGCCTAAGGCCATATGGCTACACCTTC.